A selection of T cell receptor beta chains follows, all from one sample in a study of cytomegalovirus exposure and HLA in healthy donors. Data came from immunoSEQ multiplex PCR; TCRdb stores just in-frame clones and leaves some out. The repertoire holds around 120,000 clones, with approximately 84% as singletons. Source material: PBMCs. The receptors come from a man aged 50 to 59 in good health and CMV-seronegative. Each CDR3 is given without its conserved first and last residue.

cdr3_aa: ASSVGAAGPYNEQF; v_call: TRBV9; j_call: TRBJ2-1
cdr3_aa: ASSLAGGDYT; v_call: TRBV5-1; j_call: TRBJ1-2
cdr3_aa: ASSVEGGLVLETQY; v_call: TRBV9; j_call: TRBJ2-5
cdr3_aa: ASSWETGGIGELF; v_call: TRBV6-5; j_call: TRBJ2-2
cdr3_aa: AISESGTGRTNYGYT; v_call: TRBV10-3; j_call: TRBJ1-2
cdr3_aa: ASSYRRDSQETQY; v_call: TRBV6-6; j_call: TRBJ2-5
cdr3_aa: ASSSPRLQY; v_call: TRBV4-1; j_call: TRBJ2-7
cdr3_aa: ASSLARTAFSYNEQF; v_call: TRBV5-6; j_call: TRBJ2-1
cdr3_aa: ASSIFGQETQY; v_call: TRBV19; j_call: TRBJ2-5
cdr3_aa: ASSLPGPSTEAF; v_call: TRBV5-1; j_call: TRBJ1-1
cdr3_aa: SVEPTQGTNGYT; v_call: TRBV29-1; j_call: TRBJ1-2
cdr3_aa: ASSLPRHTEAF; v_call: TRBV28; j_call: TRBJ1-1
cdr3_aa: ASSALRGTGELF; v_call: TRBV4-2; j_call: TRBJ2-2
cdr3_aa: ASSQDSGGPVEQY; v_call: TRBV4-2; j_call: TRBJ2-7
cdr3_aa: ASSLGTTGDGNEKLF; v_call: TRBV4-2; j_call: TRBJ1-4
cdr3_aa: ASTLGAAYEQY; v_call: TRBV28; j_call: TRBJ2-7
cdr3_aa: ASSSRRRDSSPDRNTEAF; v_call: TRBV13; j_call: TRBJ1-1
cdr3_aa: ASRPTGRNTGELF; v_call: TRBV6-1; j_call: TRBJ2-2
cdr3_aa: ASSSMDSNQPQH; v_call: TRBV7-2; j_call: TRBJ1-5
cdr3_aa: ASSQGHQNTDTQY; v_call: TRBV4-3; j_call: TRBJ2-3
cdr3_aa: ASDSGGLF; v_call: TRBV6-4; j_call: TRBJ2-2
cdr3_aa: ASSLSGRFNEQF; v_call: TRBV19; j_call: TRBJ2-1
cdr3_aa: ASSFIDRTSGNTIY; v_call: TRBV28; j_call: TRBJ1-3
cdr3_aa: ASSLGLSGLAGGETQY; v_call: TRBV7-2; j_call: TRBJ2-5
cdr3_aa: ASLALETQY; v_call: TRBV18; j_call: TRBJ2-5
cdr3_aa: ASRREGGDEKLF; v_call: TRBV6-5; j_call: TRBJ1-4
cdr3_aa: ASRGTGGNTIY; v_call: TRBV5-8; j_call: TRBJ1-3
cdr3_aa: ASSNQGRGNTEAF; v_call: TRBV6-1; j_call: TRBJ1-1
cdr3_aa: ASSLTRDSFSGNTIY; v_call: TRBV5-8; j_call: TRBJ1-3
cdr3_aa: ASSSTGDSYNEQF; v_call: TRBV7-2; j_call: TRBJ2-1